What follows is one TCR beta chain and its context. Its antigen has not been determined. No much larger clone exists at a distance of one base, and base qualities are not known. The data were obtained in a study of CD8+CD57+ T cells in acquired aplastic anemia (dated by TCRdb to the late 2010s). In the study overall: On average, sorted CD4+ and CD8+ cells yielded around 3.5 ug of extracted DNA, with a range of 0.2 to 27.4 ug. CD8+CD57+ expansion was defined as a frequency above the mean frequency observed in healthy subjects.

Overall study results and their limits: Twenty-nine CD8+ CDR3 sequences were shared between patients and controls but appeared highly expressed in patients and within their immunodominant clones. CD8+ Simpson's diversity did not differ significantly between patients and healthy controls (P=0.060).

Genomic DNA served as template for TCR beta VDJ combination and CDR3 sequence profiling. TCR repertoire sequencing was run on an Illumina HiSeq 2000. The study's own analysis went as follows. TRBV/TRBJ rearrangement plots, CDR3 size and DJ length profiles, and Simpson's diversity index were used to evaluate the repertoires. The immunodominant clone was defined as the most abundant DNA sequence in deep sequencing data. CDR3 amino acid sequences were screened for sharing across subjects and were compared with published repertoires and the VDJdb database. TCRdb reprocessed the public reads (quality trimming at Q25 with fastp, clone calling with MiXCR) and kept in-frame beta chains. Entries that share a CDR3 protein sequence are merged under the most common genes and DNA. The V and J calls reflect TCRdb's pipeline rather than the authors' work. Here the sample has approximately 250,000 distinct CDR3 sequences; about 80% occur a single time. 35% to 50% of the sample goes to the ten largest clones.

Flow cytometry had shown CD8+CD57+ cell expansion in the patients selected for sequencing. Severe acquired aplastic anemia was diagnosed in all patients according to International Study of Aplastic Anemia and Agranulocytosis and Camitta criteria. No patient had received any therapy when blood was sampled. In this study, sorted CD4+ and CD8+ T cells from the blood of healthy subjects and of severe aplastic anemia patients had their TCR repertoires deep-sequenced. In the USA, patient enrollment took place under clinicaltrials.gov protocols 00001620, 01623167, 00001397, 00071045, 00081523 and 00961064. Ficoll-Paque density gradient centrifugation was used to isolate peripheral blood mononuclear cells. Before DNA was extracted, CD4+ and CD8+ T cells were sorted using either FACS or magnetic beads. From the cysteine through the phenylalanine, the CDR3 covers 15 amino acids. Only the CDR3 portion is preserved as DNA: 45 bases, with reading frame beginning at the first base. CDR1 and CDR2 are read off the germline V gene (reference sequence) as SEHNR and FQNEAQ. V loses 1 base, J loses 15 bases, and the germline ends lie 23 bases apart.

The receptor chain draws on TRBV7-9 and TRBJ2-3, and the D gene may be TRBD1, 6 bases matching. Sequencing was carried out using sorted CD4+, CD8+, or CD8+CD57+ T cells (not recorded which) from PBMCs. This TCR was sampled from a human donor with aplastic anemia. This receptor has the CDR3 CASSLVPGDMFTGYF. The base sequence is TGTGCCAGCAGCTTAGTACCCGGGGACATGTTTACTGGATATTTT.